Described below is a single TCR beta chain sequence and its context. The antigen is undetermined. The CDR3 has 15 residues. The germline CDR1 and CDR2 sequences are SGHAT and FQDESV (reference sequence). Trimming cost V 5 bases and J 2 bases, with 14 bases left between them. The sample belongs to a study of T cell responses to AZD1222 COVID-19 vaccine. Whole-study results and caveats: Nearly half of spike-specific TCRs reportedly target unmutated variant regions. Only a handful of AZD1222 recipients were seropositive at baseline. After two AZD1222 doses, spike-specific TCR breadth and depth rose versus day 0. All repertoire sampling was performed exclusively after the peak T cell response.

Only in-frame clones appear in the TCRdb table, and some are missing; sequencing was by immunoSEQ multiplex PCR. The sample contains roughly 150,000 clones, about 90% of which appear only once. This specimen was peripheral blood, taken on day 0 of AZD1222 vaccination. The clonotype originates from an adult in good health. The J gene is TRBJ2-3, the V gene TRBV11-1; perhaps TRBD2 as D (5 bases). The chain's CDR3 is CASSGLGGLTDTQYF. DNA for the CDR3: TGTGCCAGCAGCGGACTCGGAGGTCTCACAGATACGCAGTATTTT.